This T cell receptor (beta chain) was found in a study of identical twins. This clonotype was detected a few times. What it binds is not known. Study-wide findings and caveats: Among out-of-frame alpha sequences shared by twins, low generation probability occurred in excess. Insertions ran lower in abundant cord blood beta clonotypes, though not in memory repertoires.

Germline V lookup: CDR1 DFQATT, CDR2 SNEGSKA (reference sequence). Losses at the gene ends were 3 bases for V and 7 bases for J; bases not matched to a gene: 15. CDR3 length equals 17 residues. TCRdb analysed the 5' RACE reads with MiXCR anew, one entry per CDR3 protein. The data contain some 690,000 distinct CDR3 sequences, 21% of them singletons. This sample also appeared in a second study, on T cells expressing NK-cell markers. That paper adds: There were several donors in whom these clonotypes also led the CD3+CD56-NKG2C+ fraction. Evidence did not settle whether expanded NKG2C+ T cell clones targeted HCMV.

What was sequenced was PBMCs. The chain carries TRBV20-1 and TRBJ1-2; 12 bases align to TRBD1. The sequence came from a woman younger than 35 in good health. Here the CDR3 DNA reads TGCAGTGCTAGTGTATTTCTCCCGGGACAGGGGGCTATTGGCTACACCTTC. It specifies CSASVFLPGQGAIGYTF.